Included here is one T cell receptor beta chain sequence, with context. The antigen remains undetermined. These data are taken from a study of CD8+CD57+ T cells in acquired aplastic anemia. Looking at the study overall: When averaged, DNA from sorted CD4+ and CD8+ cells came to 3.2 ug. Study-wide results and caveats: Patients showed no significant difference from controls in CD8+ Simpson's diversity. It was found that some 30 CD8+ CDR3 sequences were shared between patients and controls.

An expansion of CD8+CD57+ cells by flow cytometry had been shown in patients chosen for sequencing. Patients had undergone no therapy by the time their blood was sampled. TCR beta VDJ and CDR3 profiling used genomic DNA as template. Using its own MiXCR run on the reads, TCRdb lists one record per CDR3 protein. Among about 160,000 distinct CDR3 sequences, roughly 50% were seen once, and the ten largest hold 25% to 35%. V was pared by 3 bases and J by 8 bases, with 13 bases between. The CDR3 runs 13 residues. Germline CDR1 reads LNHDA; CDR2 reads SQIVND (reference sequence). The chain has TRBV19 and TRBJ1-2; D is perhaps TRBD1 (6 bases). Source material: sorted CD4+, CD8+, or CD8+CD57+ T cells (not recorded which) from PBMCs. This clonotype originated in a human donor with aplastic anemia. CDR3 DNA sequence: TGTGCCAGTAGTATTAGGGGGGGGCACGGCTACACCTTC. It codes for CASSIRGGHGYTF.